Presented here are 14 T cell receptor beta chains from one specimen sequenced in a study of shared clonotypes between healthy human individuals. The assay was immunoSEQ multiplex PCR, and TCRdb's table has in-frame clones only and misses some. The table has some 320,000 clones, roughly 84% seen once. What was sequenced was memory CD8+ T cells sorted from blood. Subset: CD45RO+ cells pooled with CCR7-negative TemRA cells. The receptors come from a man aged 18-30 years in good health.

This chain connects TRBV6-5 to TRBJ2-7; D remains ambiguous. Deletions cut 3 bases from V and 5 bases from J, with 14 bases between. CDR3 length: 14 amino acids. Germline assignment: CDR1 MNHEY and CDR2 SVGAGI. The CDR3 region is CASSYRNPFDEQYF. The CDR3 DNA reads TGTGCCAGCAGTTATCGTAACCCCTTCGACGAGCAGTACTTC.

The chain uses TRBV9 and TRBJ2-2; possible D gene TRBD2, 6 bases. There are 16 residues in the CDR3. With 4 bases removed from V and 1 base from J, the gap between germline ends came to 14 bases. Germline CDR1 and CDR2: SGDLS and YYNGEE. The CDR3 protein is CASSSAGPWNTGELFF. Written as DNA, the CDR3 is TGTGCCAGCAGCTCTGCGGGACCTTGGAACACCGGGGAGCTGTTTTTT.

This rearrangement joins TRBV9 to TRBJ2-7, with D possibly being TRBD1 (6 bases). Per the germline V gene, CDR1 is SGDLS and CDR2 is YYNGEE. The V end lost 4 bases, the J end lost 3 bases, and 20 bases lay between the germline ends. CDR3 length: 16 amino acids. The CDR3 sequence is CASSPEGTPTFYEQYF. DNA of the CDR3: TGTGCCAGCAGCCCAGAGGGGACACCCACTTTCTACGAGCAGTACTTC. The entire variable domain, with the rest obtained from reference TRBV9 and TRBJ2-7, is as follows: DSGVTQTPKHLITATGQRVTLRCSPRSGDLSVYWYQQSLDQGLQFLIQYYNGEERAKGNILERFSAQQFPDLHSELNLSSLELGDSALYFCASSPEGTPTFYEQYFGPGTRLTVT.

This clone was picked up one time. The chain employs TRBV4-1 and TRBJ2-3; TRBD2 matches 15 bases. The CDR3 is 18 amino acids. Germline lookup yields CDR1 MGHRA and CDR2 YSYEKL. Unmatched junction bases numbered 6, after V lost 4 bases and J lost 1 base. The CDR3 DNA is TGCGCCAGCAGCCGTGGACTAGCGGGAGGGTTAGGCACAGATACGCAGTATTTT. Amino acid sequence: CASSRGLAGGLGTDTQYF.

The chain is built from TRBV2 and TRBJ1-1; TRBD1 matches 7 bases. Germline assignment: CDR1 SNHLY and CDR2 FYNNEI. CDR3 length: 14 amino acids. V shed 6 bases, J shed 1 base, and the junction held 5 bases outside the gene matches. Here the CDR3 reads CASSGDSWNTEAFF. CDR3 in DNA: TGTGCCAGCAGCGGGGACAGCTGGAACACTGAAGCTTTCTTT.

This chain uses TRBV5-4 with TRBJ2-7, with 7 bases lining up with TRBD1. The CDR3 has 15 amino acids. V was pared by 2 bases and J by 0 bases, with 5 bases of the junction left unmatched. The germline V gene encodes CDR1 SGHNT and CDR2 YYREEE (reference sequence). CDR3 nucleotide sequence: TGTGCCAGCAGCTTCATTGACAGGGACTCCTACGAGCAGTACTTC. Translating gives CASSFIDRDSYEQYF.

The rearrangement joins TRBV4-1 to TRBJ2-3; TRBD2 matches at 8 bases. Losses at the gene ends were 3 bases for V and 5 bases for J; bases not matched to a gene: 19. Germline V lookup: CDR1 MGHRA, CDR2 YSYEKL. This CDR3 has 19 amino acids. The CDR3 here is CASSHIGQRGTLAGDTQYF. For the CDR3, the DNA is TGCGCCAGCAGCCACATAGGCCAGCGGGGCACCCTAGCGGGAGATACGCAGTATTTT.

The rearrangement links TRBV6-1 to TRBJ2-1; TRBD1 is a possible D gene (5 bases). CDR1 is MNHNS, CDR2 SASEGT, per germline. The CDR3 consists of 14 residues. V lost 3 bases and J 2 bases, leaving 8 bases between the germline ends. The CDR3: CASSEAGTYNEQFF. DNA for the CDR3: TGTGCCAGCAGTGAGGCAGGGACCTACAATGAGCAGTTCTTC.

The chain combines TRBV4-2 with TRBJ2-1; possible D gene TRBD2, 7 bases. CDR3 size: 15 residues. Trimming left V 1 base short and J 8 bases short, with 15 bases between. Looked up from germline, CDR1 is LGHNA and CDR2 is YNFKEQ. The CDR3 bases are TGTGCCAGCAGCCAAGTGGGGGGGGCCGGATATGAGCAGTTCTTC. This gives the protein CASSQVGGAGYEQFF.

This chain links TRBV7-9 with TRBJ1-2; 8 bases are a match to TRBD1. The CDR3 is 15 amino acids. The V and J ends lost 5 bases and 4 bases, in that order; junction bases with no gene match: 9. From germline, CDR1 is SEHNR and CDR2 FQNEAQ (reference sequence). This CDR3 reads CASSHPQGAVYGYTF. In DNA form, the CDR3 reads TGTGCCAGCAGCCATCCCCAGGGGGCTGTCTATGGCTACACCTTC.

The chain couples TRBV27 to TRBJ1-4; the D is unclear. CDR3 length: 14 amino acids. Trimming stripped 7 bases from V and 4 bases from J, with 13 bases between. Germline values: CDR1 MNHEY, CDR2 SMNVEV (reference sequence). CDR3: CASKLGEVNEKLFF. CDR3 coding DNA: TGTGCCAGCAAATTGGGAGAGGTTAATGAAAAACTGTTTTTT.

This clone was observed at least ten times. The J gene is TRBJ2-3, the V gene TRBV5-4; D might be TRBD1 or TRBD2, each matching 6 bases. Trimming removed 3 bases from V and 5 bases from J, with 22 bases in between. The germline V gene encodes CDR1 SGHNT and CDR2 YYREEE (reference sequence). This CDR3 is built from 17 residues. The CDR3, as DNA: TGTGCCAGCAGCTCCCTCCGGGGGCCCTCCCCTGGAGATACGCAGTATTTT. Translating gives CASSSLRGPSPGDTQYF.

The chain combines TRBV7-9 with TRBJ2-7; TRBD1 might be the D (7 bases). CDR1 and CDR2 from the germline V gene are SEHNR and FQNEAQ (reference sequence). V lost 5 bases, J lost 1 base, and 15 bases lay in between. The CDR3 is 15 residues long. This CDR3 reads CASSGRRGQSYEQYF. In DNA, the CDR3 is TGTGCCAGCAGCGGGAGGAGGGGACAGTCCTACGAGCAGTACTTC.

V gene TRBV4-1 combines with J gene TRBJ2-7; D may be TRBD1 or TRBD2 (7 bases each). The CDR3 has 20 amino acids. Germline lookup yields CDR1 MGHRA and CDR2 YSYEKL. V lost 3 bases, J lost 0 bases, and 27 bases lay in between. The CDR3 here is CASSHGAGPGGGSSSYEQYF. The CDR3 nucleotides read TGCGCCAGCAGCCATGGAGCCGGGCCAGGGGGGGGTTCAAGCTCCTACGAGCAGTACTTC.